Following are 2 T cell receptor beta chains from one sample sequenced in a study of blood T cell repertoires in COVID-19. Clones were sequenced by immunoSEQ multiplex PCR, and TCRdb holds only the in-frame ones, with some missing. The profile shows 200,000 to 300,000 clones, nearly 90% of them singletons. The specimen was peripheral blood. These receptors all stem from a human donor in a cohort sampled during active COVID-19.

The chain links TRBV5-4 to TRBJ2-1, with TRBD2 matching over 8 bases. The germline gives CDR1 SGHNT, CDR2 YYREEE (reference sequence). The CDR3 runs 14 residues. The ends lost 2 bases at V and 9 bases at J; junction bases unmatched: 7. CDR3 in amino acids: CASSLKGLVGEQFF. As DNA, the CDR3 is TGTGCCAGCAGCTTAAAGGGACTAGTCGGTGAGCAGTTCTTC.

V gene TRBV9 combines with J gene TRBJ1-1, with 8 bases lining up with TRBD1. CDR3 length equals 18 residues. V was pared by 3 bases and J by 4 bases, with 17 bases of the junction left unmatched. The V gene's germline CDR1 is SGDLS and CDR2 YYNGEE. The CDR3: CASSAHLPGGQAGTEAFF. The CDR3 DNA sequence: TGTGCCAGCAGCGCCCATCTACCCGGGGGACAGGCGGGCACTGAAGCTTTCTTT.